The TCR beta chain under discussion was sequenced for a study of blood T cell repertoires in COVID-19 (dated by TCRdb to the early 2020s). Background for the entire study: Collaborator samples came from the United States, Italy and Spain and covered acute and convalescent phases of COVID-19. The material from the prospective study consisted of cDNA or gDNA derived from T cells, B-cell-depleted T cells, or PBMCs. Subjects who had been exposed to COVID-19, were actively infected with it, or had recovered from it provided the deeply sampled blood TCRbeta repertoires that made up the dataset. The repertoires were released in a freely available public database intended as a resource for research on the immune response to SARS-CoV-2. Samples came from the ongoing ImmuneRACE study (first 160 participants) plus 1,254 subjects from 6 global collaborators. The sample metadata nearly always contained a de-identified subject ID, COVID-19 status, age in years and sex. HLA class I and class II types, where available, came from metadata supplied by the sample provider rather than from assay-based typing. Overall results and qualifications from the work: The amount of clinical and demographic metadata varied by source and participant and was provided uncurated.

This clone has only one observation. Its antigen target is currently unknown. No base qualities exist here, and no much larger clone lies one base off it. TCRbeta CDR3 regions were amplified from genomic DNA using the immunoSEQ Assay, a bias-controlled multiplex PCR. On the study's bioinformatics: Nucleated cell counts per sample were estimated from amplification of reference gene primers within the assay. Sequence reads were collapsed and filtered to measure the absolute abundance of every unique TCRbeta CDR3 rearrangement. For each sample, productive Simpson clonality was calculated by taking the square root of Simpson's diversity index across productive rearrangements. The clones in this table, taken by TCRdb from immuneACCESS, are in-frame only. Not every clone is retained; where verified, under half of the shortfall comes from an unresolved V gene, and the cause of the rest is unknown. From that table come the V and J calls and clone size; the DNA was used to work out D and trimming. The sample table lists about 98,000 clones, about 72% of them with a count of one. The top ten clonotypes cover 9.8% of the sample.

Each collaborating institution followed its own protocols to collect whole blood in K2EDTA tubes. For TCRbeta analysis, collaborator samples were shipped as frozen whole blood, as isolated PBMCs, or as DNA extracted from either sample type. Between the V and J ends, shortened by 4 bases and 6 bases respectively, the junction contains 21 bases. The cysteine opens and the phenylalanine closes a CDR3 of 15 amino acids. Only the CDR3 region is kept as DNA, spanning 45 bases read in frame from base 1. CDR1 and CDR2 (GTSNPN, SVGIG) derive from the germline V gene (reference sequence). This sequence was found in a man aged 60-69 years with active or convalescent COVID-19. The sequenced sample consisted of peripheral blood. The rearrangement joined TRBV30 to TRBJ1-2; D gene: possibly TRBD1, on 5 matching bases. The DNA sequence follows: TGTGCCTGGACCCCACAGGTCCTCGTGGGCAATGGCTACACCTTC. The translation is CAWTPQVLVGNGYTF.